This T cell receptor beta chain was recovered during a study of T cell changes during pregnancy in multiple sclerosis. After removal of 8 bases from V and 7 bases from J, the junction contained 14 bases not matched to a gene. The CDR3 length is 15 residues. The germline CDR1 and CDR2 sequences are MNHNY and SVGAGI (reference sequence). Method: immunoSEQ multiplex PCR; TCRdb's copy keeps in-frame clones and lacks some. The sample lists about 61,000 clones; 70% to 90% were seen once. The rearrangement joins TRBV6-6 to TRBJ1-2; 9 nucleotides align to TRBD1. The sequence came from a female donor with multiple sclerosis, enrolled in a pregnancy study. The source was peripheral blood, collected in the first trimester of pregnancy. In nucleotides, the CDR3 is TGTGCCAGCGCCTCTACAGGGGGCGATTACTCTGGCTACACCTTC. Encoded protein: CASASTGGDYSGYTF.